Listed below are T cell receptor beta chains from one sample, sequenced in a study of T cell responses to AZD1222 COVID-19 vaccine. Produced via immunoSEQ multiplex PCR; TCRdb's table is partial and in-frame only. The sample has over 150,000 clones, approximately 89% seen once; the top ten hold under 4%. The sample was peripheral blood, taken 28 days after the second AZD1222 dose. The source of these receptors is an adult who received the AZD1222 COVID-19 vaccine. Each CDR3 is given with its conserved first and last residue. The order of the fields is V gene, clone size, J gene, D gene, CDR3 protein, CDR3 DNA. D genes are given only for firm matches. The listing skips clone size in some rows; elsewhere it reads once, few, many or a size class.

TRBV28	.	TRBJ1-1	.	CASRGGQYEAFF	TGTGCCAGCAGAGGAGGGCAGTATGAAGCTTTCTTT
TRBV6-4	.	TRBJ1-2	.	CASSKPYGYTF	TGTGCCAGCAGTAAGCCCTATGGCTACACCTTC
TRBV5-5	.	TRBJ2-7	.	CASTNRGPAAYEQYF	TGTGCCAGCACCAATAGGGGTCCCGCGGCCTACGAGCAGTACTTC
TRBV7-3	.	TRBJ2-1	TRBD2	CASSSWTSAGEQFF	TGTGCCAGCAGCTCATGGACTAGCGCCGGTGAGCAGTTCTTC
TRBV6-2/TRBV6-3	.	TRBJ2-7	TRBD1	CASSSTGGAYEQYF	TGTGCCAGCAGTAGTACAGGGGGCGCCTACGAGCAGTACTTC
TRBV6-5	.	TRBJ2-3	TRBD2	CASSSRLAGSTDTQYF	TGTGCCAGCAGTTCTAGACTAGCGGGGAGCACAGATACGCAGTATTTT
TRBV19	.	TRBJ1-3	.	CASSTETSSGNTIYF	TGTGCCAGTAGTACCGAGACTTCCTCTGGAAACACCATATATTTT
TRBV28	.	TRBJ1-2	.	CASSTGLANYGYTF	TGTGCCAGCAGCACAGGATTAGCTAACTATGGCTACACCTTC
TRBV7-3	.	TRBJ2-1	TRBD2	CASSPTGTSFQSEQFF	TGTGCCAGCAGCCCAACCGGGACTAGCTTTCAGAGTGAGCAGTTCTTC
TRBV5-1	.	TRBJ2-4	.	CASSLLGGENIQYF	TGCGCCAGCAGCTTGCTAGGGGGGGAAAACATTCAGTACTTC
TRBV6-1	.	TRBJ2-7	.	CASSEVMGYEQYF	TGTGCCAGCAGTGAAGTAATGGGCTACGAGCAGTACTTC
TRBV7-3	.	TRBJ2-1	.	CASSLGIGNEQFF	TGTGCCAGCAGCTTAGGCATCGGAAATGAGCAGTTCTTC
TRBV18	.	TRBJ2-3	.	CASSPVSTDTQYF	TGTGCCAGCTCACCCGTGTCCACAGATACGCAGTATTTT
TRBV7-9	.	TRBJ2-1	.	CASSFLKNEQFF	TGTGCCAGCAGCTTCTTAAAGAATGAGCAGTTCTTC
TRBV9	.	TRBJ2-1	.	CASSVATSGDSYNEQFF	TGTGCCAGCAGCGTAGCCACTTCGGGAGACTCCTACAATGAGCAGTTCTTC
TRBV18	.	TRBJ2-7	TRBD2	CASSPPSGSGEQYF	TGTGCCAGCTCACCGCCTAGCGGGAGTGGTGAGCAGTACTTC
TRBV5-1	.	TRBJ2-1	.	CASSLGSIYEDNEQFF	TGCGCCAGCAGCTTAGGGTCTATTTATGAGGACAATGAGCAGTTCTTC
TRBV7-2	.	TRBJ2-1	TRBD2	CASTEWVAGGEQFF	TGTGCCAGCACGGAGTGGGTAGCGGGAGGCGAGCAGTTCTTC
TRBV7-5	.	TRBJ2-1	.	CARSLAGLAGVPRNEQFF	TGTGCCAGAAGCTTAGCGGGGCTAGCGGGAGTCCCGCGCAATGAGCAGTTCTTC
TRBV11-2	.	TRBJ1-3	.	CASSLNGVPGNTIYF	TGTGCCAGCAGCTTAAATGGGGTCCCTGGAAACACCATATATTTT
TRBV19	.	TRBJ2-3	.	CASSIEAHTDTQYF	TGTGCCAGTAGTATCGAGGCCCACACAGATACGCAGTATTTT
TRBV19	.	TRBJ1-3	.	CASSPAGVSGNTIYF	TGTGCCAGTAGTCCAGCAGGGGTTTCTGGAAACACCATATATTTT
TRBV6-5	once	TRBJ2-1	.	CASSYSDSAYNEQFF	TGTGCCAGCAGTTACTCGGACTCTGCTTACAATGAGCAGTTCTTC
TRBV5-4	.	TRBJ2-7	TRBD2	CASSSLAGKENEQYF	TGTGCCAGCAGCTCCCTAGCGGGAAAGGAGAACGAGCAGTACTTC
TRBV10-3	.	TRBJ1-1	TRBD1	CAISERGPSNTEAFF	TGTGCCATCAGTGAGAGGGGGCCCTCGAACACTGAAGCTTTCTTT
TRBV7-9	.	TRBJ2-5	.	CASSFAGPTNKTQYF	TGTGCCAGCAGCTTTGCCGGGCCGACCAACAAGACCCAGTACTTC
TRBV3-1/TRBV3-2	.	TRBJ2-2	TRBD2	CASSRLASTGELFF	TGTGCCAGCAGCCGACTAGCCTCCACCGGGGAGCTGTTTTTT
TRBV9	once	TRBJ2-3	TRBD2	CASSEGGTRKLTQYF	TGTGCCAGCAGCGAGGGGGGGACTAGGAAGCTTACGCAGTATTTT
TRBV27	.	TRBJ1-4	.	CASRGGGGGDEKLFF	TGTGCCAGCAGGGGAGGGGGTGGCGGTGATGAAAAACTGTTTTTT
TRBV4-1	.	TRBJ1-3	.	CASSYPNRGGRSGSGNTIYF	TGCGCCAGCAGCTACCCCAACCGGGGAGGGAGGAGTGGTTCTGGAAACACCATATATTTT
TRBV9	.	TRBJ2-7	.	CASSATSRQVPTYEQYF	TGTGCCAGCAGCGCAACCTCGAGGCAGGTTCCGACCTACGAGCAGTACTTC
TRBV6-2/TRBV6-3	.	TRBJ1-1	.	CASSRRPNTEAFF	TGTGCCAGCAGTCGACGGCCTAACACTGAAGCTTTCTTT
TRBV7-9	.	TRBJ2-6	.	CASSLLVSGANVLTF	TGTGCCAGCAGCCTTCTTGTCTCTGGGGCCAACGTCCTGACTTTC
TRBV7-2	.	TRBJ1-2	TRBD1	CASSTGQGGMTF	TGTGCCAGCAGCACCGGACAGGGCGGGATGACCTTC
TRBV9	.	TRBJ1-2	.	CASSLRSGVGGYTF	TGTGCCAGCAGCTTGCGTTCGGGCGTCGGCGGCTACACCTTC